The sequence of this T cell receptor beta chain was determined in a study of blood T cell repertoires in COVID-19. Looking at the study overall: There were acute and convalescent COVID-19 samples, and they came from the United States, Italy and Spain. T cells, B-cell-depleted T cells, or PBMCs supplied cDNA or gDNA.

Per the original methods: Reference gene primers were amplified, and this amplification served to estimate nucleated cell counts. Some clones are missing from TCRdb's copy, which holds only in-frame ones; the method was immunoSEQ multiplex PCR. That table supplies the V and J calls and clone size; D and trimming were determined from the DNA. Among around 110,000 clones listed, roughly 88% were seen once. V was trimmed by 6 bases and J by 3 bases, leaving 8 bases between them. Germline CDR1 reads SEHNR; CDR2 reads FQNEAQ (reference sequence). This CDR3 is built from 12 residues. V gene TRBV7-9 combines with J gene TRBJ1-1, with unresolved D. Sample: peripheral blood. This TCR came from a man aged 45 to 65 with active or convalescent COVID-19. The chain's CDR3 is CASSFLDTEAFF. As DNA, the CDR3 is TGTGCCAGCAGTTTTTTAGACACTGAAGCTTTCTTT.